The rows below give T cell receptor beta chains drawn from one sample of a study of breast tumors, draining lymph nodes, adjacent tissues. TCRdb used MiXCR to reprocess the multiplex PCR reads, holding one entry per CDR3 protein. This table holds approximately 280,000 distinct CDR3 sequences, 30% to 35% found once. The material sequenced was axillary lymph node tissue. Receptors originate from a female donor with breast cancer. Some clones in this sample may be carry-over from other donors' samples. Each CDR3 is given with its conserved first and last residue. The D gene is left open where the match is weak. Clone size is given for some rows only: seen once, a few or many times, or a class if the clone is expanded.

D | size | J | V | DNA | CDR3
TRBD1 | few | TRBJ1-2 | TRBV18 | TGTGCCAGCTCACCGGGACAGGGCGAAAACTATGGCTACACCTTC | CASSPGQGENYGYTF
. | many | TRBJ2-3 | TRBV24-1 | TGTGCCACCAGTGATTTGCAGGATACGCAGTATTTT | CATSDLQDTQYF
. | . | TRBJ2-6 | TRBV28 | TGTGCCAGCAGTTCCCTATCGTCTGGGGCCAACGTCCTGACTTTC | CASSSLSSGANVLTF
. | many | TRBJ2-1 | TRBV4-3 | TGCGCCAGCAGCCTTAGGTTTAGCCGGGGCAATGAGCAGTTCTTC | CASSLRFSRGNEQFF
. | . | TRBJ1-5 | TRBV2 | TGTGCCAGCTCATCCTCCGCACCGGTTGGGGGCAATCAGCCCCAGCATTTT | CASSSSAPVGGNQPQHF
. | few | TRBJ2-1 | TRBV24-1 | TGTGCCAGCTCACCACAAGGAAGCTCTTACAATGAGCAGTTCTTC | CASSPQGSSYNEQFF
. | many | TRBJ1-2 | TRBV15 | TGTGCCACCAGCAGAGATAGGGGTTCTAACTATGGCTACACCTTC | CATSRDRGSNYGYTF
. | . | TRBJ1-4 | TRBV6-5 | TGTGCCAGCAGTTACAGGGGGTTGGGTGAAAAACTGTTTTTT | CASSYRGLGEKLFF
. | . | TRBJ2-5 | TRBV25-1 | . | CASSFHICSARPLAGQETQYF
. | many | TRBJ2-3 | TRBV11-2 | TGTGCCAGCAGCTTAGGAGGGAGTGATCTGACAGATACGCAGTATTTT | CASSLGGSDLTDTQYF
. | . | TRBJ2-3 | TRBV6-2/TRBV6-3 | TGTGCCGGGGGCTCGACGGTCACAGATACGCAGTATTTT | CAGGSTVTDTQYF
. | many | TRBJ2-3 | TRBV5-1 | TGCGCCAGCAGCCCCCTAGGTGCCCAAGCGGGCCTAAGCACAGATACGCAGTATTTT | CASSPLGAQAGLSTDTQYF
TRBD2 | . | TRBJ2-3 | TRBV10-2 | TGCGCCAGCAGTGAGTCCACGACTAGCGGGAGCACAGATACGCAGTATTTT | CASSESTTSGSTDTQYF
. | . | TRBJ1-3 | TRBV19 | TGTGCCGGTAGTATAGCTGGGAGCTCTGGAAACACCATATATTTT | CAGSIAGSSGNTIYF
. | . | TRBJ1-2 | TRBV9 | TGTGCCAGCAGCGTAGGGCAGGGGCTTGGAAACACCTTC | CASSVGQGLGNTF
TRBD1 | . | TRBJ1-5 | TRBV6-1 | TGTGCCAGCAGTTACGGCAGGGGGGGAGGGAATCAGCCCCAGCATTTT | CASSYGRGGGNQPQHF
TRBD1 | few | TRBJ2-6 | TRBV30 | TGTGCCTGGAGTGTTGGACAGGCTGGGGCCAACGTCCTGACTTTC | CAWSVGQAGANVLTF
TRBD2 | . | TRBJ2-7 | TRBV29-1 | TGTGCCTGGAGAAGAGCCCCCAAACTAGCGGGTGCCGGGTACGAGCAGTACTTC | CAWRRAPKLAGAGYEQYF
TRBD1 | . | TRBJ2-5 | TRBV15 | TGTGCCACCAGCGGATTCACCGGGACAGGGATGGGGGAGACCCAGTACTTC | CATSGFTGTGMGETQYF
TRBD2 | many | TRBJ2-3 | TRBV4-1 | TGCGCCAGCAGCCAAGATGGGGCGGGAGTAGCAGATACGCAGTATTTT | CASSQDGAGVADTQYF
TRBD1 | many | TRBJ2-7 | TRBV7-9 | TGTGCCAGCAGCTTATCCGGACAGGGGGCCTACGAGCAGTACTTC | CASSLSGQGAYEQYF
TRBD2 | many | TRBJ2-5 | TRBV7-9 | TGTGCCAGCAGCTTAGCCCGGACTAGCAGCTACCAAGAGACCCAGTACTTC | CASSLARTSSYQETQYF
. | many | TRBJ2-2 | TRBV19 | TGTGCCAGTAGTATAGGGGCAGACACCGGGGAGCTGTTTTTT | CASSIGADTGELFF
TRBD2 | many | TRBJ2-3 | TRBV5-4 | TGTGCCAGCAGCGCTCCCCTACTAGCGGGAGAGGCAGATACGCAGTATTTT | CASSAPLLAGEADTQYF
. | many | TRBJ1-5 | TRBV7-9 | TGTGCCAGCAGCTACGGGGGTCAGCCCCAGCATTTT | CASSYGGQPQHF
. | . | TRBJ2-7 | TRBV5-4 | TGTGCCTACCGCGCCATGGGGGCTTCCTACGAGCAGTACTTC | CAYRAMGASYEQYF
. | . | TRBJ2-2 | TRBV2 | TGTGCCAGCAGTGAGGGAGCAACGGGCACCGGGGAGCTGTTTTTT | CASSEGATGTGELFF
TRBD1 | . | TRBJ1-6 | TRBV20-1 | TGCGGTGCTAGACAGGGAGATTATAACTCACCCCTCCACTTT | CGARQGDYNSPLHF
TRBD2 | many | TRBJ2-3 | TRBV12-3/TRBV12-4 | TGTGCCAGCGGCCCGGGACTAGCAGGCACAGATACGCAGTATTTT | CASGPGLAGTDTQYF
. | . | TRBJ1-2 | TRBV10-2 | TGCGCCAGCAGATTGGACGCCGGCTCTGGAAACACCTTC | CASRLDAGSGNTF
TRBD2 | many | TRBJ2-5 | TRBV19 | TGTGCCAGTAGTATAGGGACTAGCCTGGGGACCCAGTACTTC | CASSIGTSLGTQYF